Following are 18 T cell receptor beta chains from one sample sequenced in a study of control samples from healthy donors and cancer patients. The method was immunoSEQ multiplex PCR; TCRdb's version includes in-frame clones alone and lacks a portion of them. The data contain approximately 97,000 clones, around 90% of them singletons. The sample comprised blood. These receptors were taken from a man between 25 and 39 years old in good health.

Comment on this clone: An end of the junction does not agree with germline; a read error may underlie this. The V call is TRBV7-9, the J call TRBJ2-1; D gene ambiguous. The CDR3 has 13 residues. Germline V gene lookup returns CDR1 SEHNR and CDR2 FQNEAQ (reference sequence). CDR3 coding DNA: TGTGCCAGCAGCTTAGCCTCCGACAATGAGCAGTTCTTC. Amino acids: CASSLASDNEQFF.

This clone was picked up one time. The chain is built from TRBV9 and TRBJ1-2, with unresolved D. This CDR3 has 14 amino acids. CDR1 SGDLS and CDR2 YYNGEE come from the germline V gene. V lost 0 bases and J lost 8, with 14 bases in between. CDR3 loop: CASSVATRTQGYTF. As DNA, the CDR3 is TGTGCCAGCAGCGTAGCTACCCGAACGCAAGGCTACACCTTC. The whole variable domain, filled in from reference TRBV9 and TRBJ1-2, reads DSGVTQTPKHLITATGQRVTLRCSPRSGDLSVYWYQQSLDQGLQFLIQYYNGEERAKGNILERFSAQQFPDLHSELNLSSLELGDSALYFCASSVATRTQGYTFGSGTRLTVV.

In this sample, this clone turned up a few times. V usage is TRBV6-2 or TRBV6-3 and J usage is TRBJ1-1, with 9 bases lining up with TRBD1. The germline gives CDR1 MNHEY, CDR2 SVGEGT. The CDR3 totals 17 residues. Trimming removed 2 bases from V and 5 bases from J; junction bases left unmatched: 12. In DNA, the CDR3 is TGTGCCAGCAGTTACGGAAACCGGGACAGGGTATTAACTGAAGCTTTCTTT. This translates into CASSYGNRDRVLTEAFF.

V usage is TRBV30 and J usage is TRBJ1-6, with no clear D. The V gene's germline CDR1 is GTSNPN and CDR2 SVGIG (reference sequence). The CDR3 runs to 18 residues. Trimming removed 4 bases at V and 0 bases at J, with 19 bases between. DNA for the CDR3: TGTGCCTGGACTCACACACTACTGGAGAGCTCCTATAATTCACCCCTCCACTTT. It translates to CAWTHTLLESSYNSPLHF. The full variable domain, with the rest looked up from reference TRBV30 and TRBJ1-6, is SQTIHQWPATLVQPVGSPLSLECTVEGTSNPNLYWYRQAAGRGLQLLFYSVGIGQISSEVPQNLSASRPQDRQFILSSKKLLLSDSGFYLCAWTHTLLESSYNSPLHFGNGTRLTVT.

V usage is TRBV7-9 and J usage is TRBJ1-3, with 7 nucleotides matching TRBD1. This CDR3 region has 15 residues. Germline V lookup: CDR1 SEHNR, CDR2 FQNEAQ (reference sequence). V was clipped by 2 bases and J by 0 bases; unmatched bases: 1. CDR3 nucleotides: TGTGCCAGCAGCTTACAGGGGGGCTCTGGAAACACCATATATTTT. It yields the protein CASSLQGGSGNTIYF.

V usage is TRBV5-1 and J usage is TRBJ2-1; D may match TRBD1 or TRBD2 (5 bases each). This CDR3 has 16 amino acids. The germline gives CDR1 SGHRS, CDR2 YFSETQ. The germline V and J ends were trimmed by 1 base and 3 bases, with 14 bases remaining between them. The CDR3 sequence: CASSLSGRLNYNEQFF. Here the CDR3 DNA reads TGCGCCAGCAGCTTGTCGGGACGATTAAACTACAATGAGCAGTTCTTC.

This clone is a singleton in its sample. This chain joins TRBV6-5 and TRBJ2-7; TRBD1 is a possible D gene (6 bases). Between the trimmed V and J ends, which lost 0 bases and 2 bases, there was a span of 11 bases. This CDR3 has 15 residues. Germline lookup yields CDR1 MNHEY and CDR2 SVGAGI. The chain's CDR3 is CASSYSGGRAYEQYF. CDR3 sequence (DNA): TGTGCCAGCAGTTACTCAGGGGGAAGGGCCTACGAGCAGTACTTC.

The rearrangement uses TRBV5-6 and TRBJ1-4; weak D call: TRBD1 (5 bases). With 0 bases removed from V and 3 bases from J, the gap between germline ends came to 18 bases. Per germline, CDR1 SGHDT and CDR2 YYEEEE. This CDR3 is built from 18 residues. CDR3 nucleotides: TGTGCCAGCAGCTTGGCGGGGCCCGGGTTTTCAGCTAATGAAAAACTGTTTTTT. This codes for CASSLAGPGFSANEKLFF.

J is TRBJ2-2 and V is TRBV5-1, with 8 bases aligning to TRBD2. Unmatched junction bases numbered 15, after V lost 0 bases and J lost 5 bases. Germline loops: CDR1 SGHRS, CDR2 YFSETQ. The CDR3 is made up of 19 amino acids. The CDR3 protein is CASSLAPLGAGGRTGELFF. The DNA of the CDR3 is TGCGCCAGCAGCTTGGCCCCCCTAGGTGCGGGAGGCCGGACCGGGGAGCTGTTTTTT.

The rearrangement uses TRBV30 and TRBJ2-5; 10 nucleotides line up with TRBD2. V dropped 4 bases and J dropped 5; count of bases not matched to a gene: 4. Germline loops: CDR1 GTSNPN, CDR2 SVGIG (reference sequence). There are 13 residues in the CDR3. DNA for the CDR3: TGTGCCTGGAAAGCTAGCGGGAGCGAGACCCAGTACTTC. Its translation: CAWKASGSETQYF.

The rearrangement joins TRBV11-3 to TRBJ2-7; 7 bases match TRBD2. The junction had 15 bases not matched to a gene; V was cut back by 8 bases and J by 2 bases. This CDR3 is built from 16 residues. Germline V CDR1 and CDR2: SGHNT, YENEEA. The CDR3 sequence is CASPRLWRETPYEQYF. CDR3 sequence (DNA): TGTGCCAGCCCCCGTTTATGGCGGGAGACACCCTACGAGCAGTACTTC.

Here the CDR3 DNA reads TGTGCCAGCAGCTTGATTATTGGGGGGCGGTACCACAATGAGCAGTTCTTC. It codes for CASSLIIGGRYHNEQFF. This chain joins TRBV7-9 and TRBJ2-1; D is tentatively TRBD1 or TRBD2 (6 bases each). The CDR3 is made up of 17 amino acids. The germline V gene has CDR1 SEHNR and CDR2 FQNEAQ (reference sequence). V was cut by 3 bases and J by 5 bases, with 20 bases left in between.

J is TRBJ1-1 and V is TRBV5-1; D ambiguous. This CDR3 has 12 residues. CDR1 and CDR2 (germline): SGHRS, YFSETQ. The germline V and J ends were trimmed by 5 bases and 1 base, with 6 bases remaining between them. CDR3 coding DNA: TGCGCCAGCAGAACTGAGAACACTGAAGCTTTCTTT. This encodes CASRTENTEAFF. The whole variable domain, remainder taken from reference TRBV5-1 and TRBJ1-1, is KAGVTQTPRYLIKTRGQQVTLSCSPISGHRSVSWYQQTPGQGLQFLFEYFSETQRNKGNFPGRFSGRQFSNSRSEMNVSTLELGDSALYLCASRTENTEAFFGQGTRLTVV.

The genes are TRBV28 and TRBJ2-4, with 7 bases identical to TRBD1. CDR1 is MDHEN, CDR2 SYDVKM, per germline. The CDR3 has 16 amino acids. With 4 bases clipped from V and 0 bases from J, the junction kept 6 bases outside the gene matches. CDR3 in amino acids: CASSSYPGGAKNIQYF. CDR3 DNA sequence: TGTGCCAGCAGTTCTTATCCAGGGGGAGCCAAAAACATTCAGTACTTC. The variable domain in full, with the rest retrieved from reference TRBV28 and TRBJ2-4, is DVKVTQSSRYLVKRTGEKVFLECVQDMDHENMFWYRQDPGLGLRLIYFSYDVKMKEKGDIPEGYSVSREKKERFSLILESASTNQTSMYLCASSSYPGGAKNIQYFGAGTRLSVL.

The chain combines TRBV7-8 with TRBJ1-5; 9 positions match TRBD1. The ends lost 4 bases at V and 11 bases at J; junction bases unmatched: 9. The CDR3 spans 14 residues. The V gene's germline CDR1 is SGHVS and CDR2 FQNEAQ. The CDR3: CASSSDRGSAAQHF. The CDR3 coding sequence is TGTGCCAGCAGCTCCGACAGGGGGTCAGCAGCCCAGCATTTT.

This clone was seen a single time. The DNA for the CDR3 is TGTGCCAGCAGACAGGCGTCCAATCAGCCCCAGCATTTT. Translating gives CASRQASNQPQHF. J is TRBJ1-5 and V is TRBV27; D is possibly TRBD1 (5 bases). Germline V lookup: CDR1 MNHEY, CDR2 SMNVEV (reference sequence). Between the trimmed V and J ends, which lost 6 bases and 3 bases, there was a span of 9 bases. The CDR3 totals 13 residues.

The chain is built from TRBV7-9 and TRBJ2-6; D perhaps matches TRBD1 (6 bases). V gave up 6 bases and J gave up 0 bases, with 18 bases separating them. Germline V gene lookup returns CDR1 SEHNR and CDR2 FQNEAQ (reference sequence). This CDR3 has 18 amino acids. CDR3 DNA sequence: TGTGCCAGCAGGCCCGGACAGTTAGGACGCTCTGGGGCCAACGTCCTGACTTTC. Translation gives CASRPGQLGRSGANVLTF.

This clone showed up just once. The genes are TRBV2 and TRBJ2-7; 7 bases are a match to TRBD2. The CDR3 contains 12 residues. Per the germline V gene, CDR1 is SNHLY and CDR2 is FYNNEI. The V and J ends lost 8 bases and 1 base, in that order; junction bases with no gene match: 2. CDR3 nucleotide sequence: TGTGCCAGCGCGGGGGATTCCTACGAGCAGTACTTC. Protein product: CASAGDSYEQYF. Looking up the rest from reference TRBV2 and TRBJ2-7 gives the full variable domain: EPEVTQTPSHQVTQMGQEVILRCVPISNHLYFYWYRQILGQKVEFLVSFYNNEISEKSEIFDDQFSVERPDGSNFTLKIRSTKLEDSAMYFCASAGDSYEQYFGPGTRLTVT.